This T cell receptor beta chain was identified during a study of PD-1 blockade in classical Hodgkin lymphoma. Profiled with immunoSEQ multiplex PCR; TCRdb holds only in-frame clones, not every one. The data contain roughly 7,500 clones, around four fifths of them seen just once; the ten biggest clones take up just over 2.5%. The CDR3 runs 15 residues. The germline V gene has CDR1 SGHVS and CDR2 FQNEAQ. V was cut by 1 base and J by 4 bases, with 13 bases left in between. Relapse was seen in all patients after autologous stem cell transplantation, and brentuximab vedotin exposure was variable. The study purified CD4+ T cells from thawed PBMCs using magnetic negative selection.

The V call is TRBV7-8, the J call TRBJ1-1; D ambiguous. The material was CD4+ T cells from blood, obtained at baseline. The receptor was derived from a human donor with classical Hodgkin lymphoma. The chain's CDR3 is CASSLGISTGTEAFF. In DNA form, the CDR3 reads TGTGCCAGCAGCTTAGGGATCAGTACGGGCACTGAAGCTTTCTTT.